The entry that follows covers one T cell receptor (beta chain) sequence. Its antigen is undetermined. In TCRdb, the RT-PCR reads were re-called with MiXCR into one record per CDR3 protein. The data show about 800,000 distinct CDR3 sequences, less than 25% seen once. The sample comes from a study of response to subunit inactivated influenza vaccine. Study findings and constraints: Authors suggested each seasonal flu vaccination may recruit only limited numbers of new T cells.

This clonotype was sampled from a man aged 45-65 years who received an inactivated influenza vaccine. This material consisted of PBMCs from blood, taken around 5 days after vaccination.

CDR3 sequence (DNA): TGTGCCAGCAGCCCAGGGGGGATTCAAAATACGCAGTATTTT. This encodes CASSPGGIQNTQYF. The J gene is TRBJ2-3, the V gene TRBV12-3 or TRBV12-4; a possible D gene is TRBD1 (7 bases). The length of the CDR3 is 14 residues. V was cut by 6 bases and J by 7 bases, with 17 bases left in between.